This T cell receptor (beta chain) was captured in a study of T cell clusters in autoimmune cytopenias. TRB amplification used 200 to 250 ng of peripheral blood genomic DNA. Regarding this clonotype: Its matching antigen is unknown.

Per germline, CDR1 MNHEY and CDR2 SVGAGI. This CDR3 comprises 15 residues. Multiplex touch-down PCR amplified TRB using TRB-A and TRB-B pools in one tube. TCRdb processed the multiplex PCR reads again and assigns one entry to each CDR3 protein, with no DNA. The sample's table shows several thousand distinct CDR3 sequences. Notes on the study in general: Primary autoimmune cytopenia patients seemingly lacked the physiological T cell clusters found in healthy donors.

The same data also contributed to another study, on T cell repertoires in aging, cancer and after chemotherapy. Per that paper: Median generation probability rose over the chemotherapy interval in each cancer cohort, suggesting rebound thymic output.

This receptor was taken from a human donor in good health. The sample comprised peripheral blood. The V gene is TRBV6-5, the J gene TRBJ2-1. The CDR3 reads CASSEHQEPYNEQFF.